The rows below give T cell receptor beta chains drawn from one sample of a study of blood T cell repertoires in COVID-19. Repertoires were generated with immunoSEQ multiplex PCR, while TCRdb's copy carries only in-frame clones and drops some. The table has under 90,000 clones, roughly 88% seen once; the top ten hold around 2.7%. The specimen sequenced was peripheral blood. The receptors derive from a man between 65 and 85 years old with active or convalescent COVID-19. The conserved cysteine and the conserved F or W are not part of the CDR3 here. The D gene is left open where the match is weak.

TRBD2	TRBV4-1	12	ASSQGLGEETQY
TRBD1	TRBV27	12	ASSKQGAVEKLF
.	TRBV30	9	AWKTGTEAF
TRBD2	TRBV5-5	13	ASSFLAEGGETQY
.	TRBV12-3/TRBV12-4	10	ASGLNSYEQY
TRBD1	TRBV19	13	ASSPATGVSYGYT
TRBD2	TRBV3-1/TRBV3-2	14	ASSLWTSGFTGELF
TRBD2	TRBV5-1	16	ASSLEGSGGLFSYEQY
TRBD1	TRBV30	11	AWNQGANQPQH
.	TRBV30	11	AWRGAANEKLF
TRBD1	TRBV5-1	13	ASSLDGQGGTEAF
.	TRBV4-1	12	ASSSPQGSYGYT
TRBD1	TRBV5-1	13	ASSQDRGLNTEAF
TRBD1	TRBV30	13	AWSPRGLWTDTQY
.	TRBV7-6	11	ASSPRGTGELF
.	TRBV5-1	12	ASSLEYRENEQF
.	TRBV6-1	11	ASSESTVGAYT
TRBD1	TRBV5-4	16	ASSLMTGARSIYHGYT
TRBD1	TRBV19	13	ASRGQGAPNTEAF
.	TRBV20-1	13	SASFATGSYNEQF
.	TRBV19	14	ASSIVRGPGANVLT
.	TRBV7-2	14	ASSLASGGAKNIQY
TRBD1	TRBV19	12	ASSANRGRETQY
TRBD1	TRBV27	11	ASSSSTGYGYT
.	TRBV30	11	AWSVGGADTQY
.	TRBV3-1/TRBV3-2	12	ASSLGRAGQPQH
.	TRBV10-3	13	AISEREGLNSPLH
.	TRBV7-6	11	ASSSGRSLEQY
.	TRBV5-1	12	ASSLNSLSYEQY
.	TRBV19	12	ASSFQGMNTEAF
TRBD1	TRBV5-6	13	ASSFGSGGNYGYT
.	TRBV12-5	13	ASGFRKSSYNEQF
.	TRBV10-2	11	ASSETSYNEQF